This T cell receptor beta chain was recovered during a study of T cell repertoires in cytomegalovirus infection. This clonotype was picked up many times. TCRdb independently ran MiXCR on the reads; one entry per CDR3 protein. Among some 300,000 distinct CDR3 sequences, roughly an eighth were seen once, and the ten largest hold roughly 9.7%. The V end lost 6 bases, the J end lost 2 bases, and 12 bases lay between the germline ends. The CDR3 sequence is 14 residues long. This receptor was taken from a human donor in good health (CMV status not recorded). Some clones in this sample may be carry-over from other donors' samples. Sequenced input: PBMCs. V usage is TRBV12-3 or TRBV12-4 and J usage is TRBJ2-3; D possibly matches TRBD1 or TRBD2 (5 bases each). CDR3 coding DNA: TGTGCCAGCAGGCCGGGACCAAACACAGATACGCAGTATTTT. As protein: CASRPGPNTDTQYF.